This TCR beta chain was obtained from a study of Ad26.COV2.S vaccination and SARS-CoV-2 variants. Study-wide results and limits: It was reported that spike-specific CD8+ and CD4+ T cell responses were substantially broad after vaccination. Spike-specific TCR breadth was greater after Ad26.COV2.S than placebo.

The protocol was immunoSEQ multiplex PCR, while the TCRdb copy is restricted to in-frame clones and leaves out a portion. This table holds tens of thousands of clones, 83% found once. Concerning this clone: The antigen remains undetermined.

V was trimmed by 4 bases and J by 3 bases, leaving 10 bases between them. This CDR3 has 14 residues. Germline-derived CDR1 and CDR2 are MNHEY and SVGAGI. This receptor was obtained from a human donor who had recovered from COVID-19. The sample consisted of peripheral blood, taken after recovery from COVID-19. This chain connects TRBV6-5 to TRBJ1-3; D is uncertain. In DNA, the CDR3 is TGTGCCAGCAGTTCGGGATGGGGTGGAAACACCATATATTTT. It translates to CASSSGWGGNTIYF.